The 21 T cell receptor beta chains reported below all come from one sample, sequenced in a study of glioma-infiltrating T cells after dendritic cell vaccination. The table came from immunoSEQ multiplex PCR; TCRdb's copy has only in-frame clones and leaves some out. Here the sample spans 75,000 to 100,000 clones, 70% to 80% being singletons. Here the sequenced sample was blood, taken before dendritic cell vaccination. Source of these receptors: a human donor with glioblastoma.

The chain carries TRBV27 and TRBJ1-5; D unclear. Germline V gene lookup returns CDR1 MNHEY and CDR2 SMNVEV (reference sequence). There are 16 residues in the CDR3. Deletions cut 6 bases from V and 0 bases from J, with 15 bases between. The CDR3 DNA reads as TGTGCCAGCAGGCAAATTGGAGCTTCTAGCAATCAGCCCCAGCATTTT. This sequence encodes CASRQIGASSNQPQHF.

This rearrangement joins TRBV27 to TRBJ2-1, with 10 bases identical to TRBD2. Trimming removed 6 bases from V and 4 bases from J; junction bases left unmatched: 9. The CDR3 contains 16 residues. CDR1 and CDR2 (germline): MNHEY, SMNVEV (reference sequence). The CDR3 sequence is CASSPPLAGEYNEQFF. The CDR3 DNA sequence: TGTGCCAGCAGCCCCCCGCTAGCGGGGGAATACAATGAGCAGTTCTTC.

A single count supports this clone. The V and J genes are TRBV4-1 and TRBJ2-3; D is possibly TRBD2 (6 bases). The V end lost 0 bases, the J end lost 6 bases, and 13 bases lay between the germline ends. Per germline, CDR1 MGHRA and CDR2 YSYEKL. This CDR3 is built from 15 residues. CDR3 sequence: CASSQEPIGGDTQYF. CDR3 nucleotide sequence: TGCGCCAGCAGCCAAGAGCCCATTGGGGGGGATACGCAGTATTTT.

The sample holds a few counts of this clone. This rearrangement joins TRBV4-1 to TRBJ2-7; TRBD2 aligns across 10 bases. The J segment lost 5 bases and the V segment lost 0 bases, leaving 7 bases of the junction unmatched. This CDR3 spans 16 amino acids. Per germline, CDR1 MGHRA and CDR2 YSYEKL. CDR3 sequence reads: CASSQDGSGRSHEQYF. In DNA, the CDR3 is TGCGCCAGCAGCCAAGACGGTAGCGGGAGGAGTCACGAGCAGTACTTC.

The V and J genes are TRBV10-1 and TRBJ2-3, with 7 bases identical to TRBD2. The V segment lost 0 bases and the J segment 4 bases; nucleotides outside the gene matches: 7. Germline V CDR1 and CDR2: WNHNN, SYGVQD (reference sequence). The CDR3 consists of 16 residues. The CDR3 bases are TGCGCCAGCAGTGAGTCCTCGGGAGGAGGCCCAGATACGCAGTATTTT. This gives the protein CASSESSGGGPDTQYF.

The gene calls are TRBV10-2 and TRBJ2-5; perhaps TRBD2 as D (5 bases). The CDR3 has 14 amino acids. V lost 7 bases and J lost 1, with 13 bases in between. Germline V gives CDR1 WSHSY, CDR2 SAAADI. CDR3 region: CASIPQRSQETQYF. Written as DNA, the CDR3 is TGCGCCAGCATACCCCAGCGGAGCCAAGAGACCCAGTACTTC.

J is TRBJ2-2 and V is TRBV27; 8 bases line up with TRBD2. Germline CDR1 MNHEY, CDR2 SMNVEV (reference sequence). Unmatched junction bases numbered 10, after V lost 4 bases and J lost 3 bases. The CDR3 sequence is 17 residues long. The CDR3 DNA is TGTGCCAGCAGTTCCTCCGGACTAGCAGAATACACCGGGGAGCTGTTTTTT. Protein product: CASSSSGLAEYTGELFF.

The CDR3 loop is CASTRPGTGGGEQYF. CDR3 DNA: TGTGCCAGCACCCGCCCCGGGACCGGGGGTGGAGAGCAGTACTTC. This chain uses TRBV2 with TRBJ2-7, with TRBD2 as a possible D gene (6 bases). Germline V lookup: CDR1 SNHLY, CDR2 FYNNEI. V was shortened by 7 bases and J by 7 bases, with 23 bases between the two germline ends. CDR3 length: 15 amino acids.

The chain couples TRBV7-9 to TRBJ1-1; D gene unclear. Germline V gene sequence: CDR1 SEHNR, CDR2 FQNEAQ (reference sequence). This CDR3 comprises 14 residues. V was shortened by 1 base and J by 2 bases, with 8 bases between the two germline ends. This chain's CDR3 is CASSLGSINTEAFF. The CDR3 DNA sequence: TGTGCCAGCAGCTTAGGTTCTATTAACACTGAAGCTTTCTTT.

This sequence joins TRBV30 and TRBJ1-5; D gene ambiguous. The CDR3 is made up of 13 amino acids. V was cut by 1 base and J by 5 bases, with 9 bases left in between. CDR1 is GTSNPN, CDR2 SVGIG, per germline (reference sequence). The chain's CDR3 is CAWSDGGYQPQHF. In DNA form, the CDR3 reads TGTGCCTGGAGTGACGGCGGGTATCAGCCCCAGCATTTT.

This chain connects TRBV30 to TRBJ2-6; TRBD2 agrees at 7 bases. Germline V lookup: CDR1 GTSNPN, CDR2 SVGIG (reference sequence). CDR3 length: 18 amino acids. After removal of 8 bases from V and 0 bases from J, the junction contained 16 bases not matched to a gene. The CDR3 sequence: CAALGGRRIHSGANVLTF. The CDR3 DNA follows: TGTGCCGCATTGGGGGGGAGGAGAATTCACTCTGGGGCCAACGTCCTGACTTTC. The entire variable domain, with the rest obtained from reference TRBV30 and TRBJ2-6, is as follows: SQTIHQWPATLVQPVGSPLSLECTVEGTSNPNLYWYRQAAGRGLQLLFYSVGIGQISSEVPQNLSASRPQDRQFILSSKKLLLSDSGFYLCAALGGRRIHSGANVLTFGAGSRLTVL.

In this sample, this clone turned up a few times. The chain couples TRBV11-3 to TRBJ2-1; 9 bases line up with TRBD1. J gave up 4 bases and V 5 bases, and 0 bases lay outside the gene matches. CDR1 and CDR2 from the germline V gene are SGHNT and YENEEA. The CDR3 totals 13 residues. This chain's CDR3 is CASSDRGYNEQFF. CDR3 in DNA: TGTGCCAGCAGCGACAGGGGGTACAATGAGCAGTTCTTC.

The genes are TRBV7-3 and TRBJ2-2; 9 positions agree with TRBD2. Germline-derived CDR1 and CDR2 are SGHTA and FQGTGA. V was pared by 0 bases and J by 4 bases, with 6 bases of the junction left unmatched. The CDR3 extends over 17 amino acids. Written as DNA, the CDR3 is TGTGCCAGCAGCTTAACGGGGGCGGGGGGGCCCACCGGGGAGCTGTTTTTT. This encodes CASSLTGAGGPTGELFF.

This clone came up once. V usage is TRBV11-3 and J usage is TRBJ2-1; 8 bases fit TRBD2. With 5 bases clipped from V and 4 bases from J, the junction kept 4 bases outside the gene matches. CDR1 is SGHNT, CDR2 YENEEA, per germline. The CDR3 sequence is 14 residues long. CDR3 DNA: TGTGCCAGCAGCCCCACGGGGGGGTACAATGAGCAGTTCTTC. Encoded protein: CASSPTGGYNEQFF.

J is TRBJ2-2 and V is TRBV6-6; 7 bases align to TRBD2. The J segment lost 2 bases and the V segment lost 8 bases, leaving 8 bases of the junction unmatched. This CDR3 has 15 amino acids. Germline V lookup: CDR1 MNHNY, CDR2 SVGAGI (reference sequence). Here the CDR3 reads CASRAASGNTGELFF. As DNA, the CDR3 is TGTGCCAGCCGGGCGGCTAGCGGCAACACCGGGGAGCTGTTTTTT.

The V call is TRBV19, the J call TRBJ2-7; 11 nucleotides agree with TRBD1. CDR3 size: 15 residues. Germline V gene lookup returns CDR1 LNHDA and CDR2 SQIVND (reference sequence). Trimming removed 5 bases from V and 2 bases from J; junction bases left unmatched: 5. As DNA, the CDR3 is TGTGCCAGTAGTGGCCCGGGACAGGGGGCCTACGAGCAGTACTTC. Protein: CASSGPGQGAYEQYF.

The rearrangement uses TRBV18 and TRBJ2-2; D is undetermined. The V end lost 4 bases, the J end lost 4 bases, and 4 bases lay between the germline ends. From germline, CDR1 is KGHSH and CDR2 LQKENI. This CDR3 is 12 amino acids long. The CDR3 loop is CASSRATGELFF. The CDR3 DNA is TGTGCCAGCTCACGGGCCACCGGGGAGCTGTTTTTT.

The chain links TRBV28 to TRBJ2-7; TRBD1 matches 7 bases. The V segment lost 4 bases and the J segment 4 bases; nucleotides outside the gene matches: 1. The germline gives CDR1 MDHEN, CDR2 SYDVKM. The CDR3 is 12 amino acids. The CDR3 sequence is CASSYRGYEQYF. The CDR3 nucleotides read TGTGCCAGCAGTTACAGGGGTTACGAGCAGTACTTC.

The chain is built from TRBV15 and TRBJ2-7, with D unclear. Between the trimmed V and J ends, which lost 0 bases and 6 bases, there was a span of 6 bases. Germline assignment: CDR1 LNHNV and CDR2 YYDKDF (reference sequence). CDR3 size: 12 residues. In DNA form, the CDR3 reads TGTGCCACCAGCAGAGATTGGGCCGAGCAGTACTTC. It encodes CATSRDWAEQYF. Full variable domain (remainder filled in from reference TRBV15 and TRBJ2-7): DAMVIQNPRYQVTQFGKPVTLSCSQTLNHNVMYWYQQKSSQAPKLLFHYYDKDFNNEADTPDNFQSRRPNTSFCFLDIRSPGLGDTAMYLCATSRDWAEQYFGPGTRLTVT.

The V call is TRBV6-1, the J call TRBJ2-1, with 9 bases identical to TRBD2. The ends lost 2 bases at V and 7 bases at J; junction bases unmatched: 9. Germline CDR1 MNHNS, CDR2 SASEGT. The CDR3 consists of 16 residues. For the CDR3, the DNA is TGTGCCAGCAGTGAACCCAGCGGGAGGCCAGGAAATGAGCAGTTCTTC. It specifies CASSEPSGRPGNEQFF.

The chain carries TRBV6-6 and TRBJ1-2; the D gene is possibly TRBD1 (5 bases). From germline, CDR1 is MNHNY and CDR2 SVGAGI (reference sequence). Trimming removed 0 bases at V and 5 bases at J, with 13 bases between. The CDR3 covers 15 residues. DNA of the CDR3: TGTGCCAGCAGTTACTCCCGGGGGTTGGTTTATGGCTACACCTTC. It yields the protein CASSYSRGLVYGYTF.